The TCR beta chain under discussion was sequenced for a study of OX40 agonist ivuxolimab in advanced cancers. Notes on the study in general: There were, on average, more expanded clones in CD8+ T cells than in CD4+.

Concerning this clone itself: The antigen is not known.

V was pared by 0 bases and J by 5 bases, with 8 bases between. This CDR3 is 14 amino acids long. CDR1 is LGHNA and CDR2 is YSLEER in the germline V gene. Autoimmune disease history or systemic immunosuppression meant exclusion. Method: immunoSEQ multiplex PCR; TCRdb's copy keeps in-frame clones and lacks some. Of about 9,900 clones detected, roughly 70% appear once; the ten largest clones hold approximately 30%. The material sequenced was CD4+ or CD8+ T cells sorted from blood, taken in a trial of the OX40 agonist ivuxolimab. The gene calls are TRBV4-3 and TRBJ2-1; D may be TRBD1 (6 bases). The TCR comes from an adult with an advanced solid tumor such as melanoma, head and neck, liver or kidney cancer. CDR3 sequence: CASSQDRTDNEQFF. DNA of the CDR3: TGCGCCAGCAGCCAAGATAGGACAGACAATGAGCAGTTCTTC.